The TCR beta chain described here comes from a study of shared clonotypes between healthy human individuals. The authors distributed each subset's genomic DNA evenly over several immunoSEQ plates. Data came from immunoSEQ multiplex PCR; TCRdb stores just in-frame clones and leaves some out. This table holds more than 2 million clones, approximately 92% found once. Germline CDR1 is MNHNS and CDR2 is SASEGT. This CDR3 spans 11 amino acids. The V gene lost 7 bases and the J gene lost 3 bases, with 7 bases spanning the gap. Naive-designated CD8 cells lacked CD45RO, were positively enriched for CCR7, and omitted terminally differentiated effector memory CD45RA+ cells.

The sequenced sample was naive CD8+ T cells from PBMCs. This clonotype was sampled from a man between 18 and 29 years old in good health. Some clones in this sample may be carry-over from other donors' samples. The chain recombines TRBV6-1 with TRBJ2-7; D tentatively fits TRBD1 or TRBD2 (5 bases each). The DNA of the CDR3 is TGTGCCAGCATGGGGGTCTACGAGCAGTACTTC. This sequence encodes CASMGVYEQYF.